Below are 4 T cell receptor beta chains sequenced from a single sample in a study of identical twins. TCRdb passed the 5' RACE reads through MiXCR, listing each CDR3 protein once. Found here are 200,000 to 250,000 distinct CDR3 sequences, 5.5% to 7% of them singletons; the top ten hold under 4%. The sample was also linked to a second study, of yellow fever vaccine responses in identical twins.

Sequenced: memory (CD45RO+) T cells sorted from blood. Receptors originate from a woman between 18 and 29 years old in good health.

At least ten counts were recorded for this clonotype. The gene calls are TRBV12-3 or TRBV12-4 and TRBJ2-1; TRBD1 matches 9 bases. V trimming: 4 bases; J trimming: 3 bases; junction bases outside the gene matches: 4. CDR3 length equals 15 residues. CDR3 in amino acids: CASSWRQGVYNEQFF. CDR3 in DNA: TGTGCCAGCAGTTGGCGACAGGGGGTCTACAATGAGCAGTTCTTC.

The table lists this clonotype with many counts. V is TRBV5-1 and J is TRBJ2-1; 9 bases agree with TRBD1. J was trimmed by 4 bases and V by 4 bases; bases with no gene match: 6. There are 15 residues in the CDR3. The germline V gene encodes CDR1 SGHRS and CDR2 YFSETQ. The CDR3 region is CASSIRDREYNEQFF. The CDR3 bases are TGCGCCAGCAGCATACGGGACAGGGAATACAATGAGCAGTTCTTC.

In its sample, this clonotype was seen a few times. This sequence joins TRBV27 and TRBJ2-5, with a weak D call TRBD1 (5 bases). CDR1 and CDR2 (germline): MNHEY, SMNVEV (reference sequence). The CDR3 is made up of 16 amino acids. Trimming shortened V by 4 bases and J by 5 bases, and 20 bases separated the two germline ends. DNA for the CDR3: TGTGCCAGCAGTTCGAAAGGGGCGCGGTCGTTGGAGACCCAGTACTTC. The encoded protein is CASSSKGARSLETQYF.

Ten or more counts support this clonotype. The J gene is TRBJ2-1, the V gene TRBV2; tentative D call: TRBD2 (6 bases). V lost 3 bases to trimming and J lost 5 bases, with 17 bases between them. Germline CDR1 reads SNHLY; CDR2 reads FYNNEI. CDR3 length equals 16 residues. CDR3 in amino acids: CASSDVGRGGDNEQFF. CDR3 nucleotides: TGTGCCAGCAGTGATGTAGGGCGGGGAGGCGACAATGAGCAGTTCTTC.